Presented here are 28 T cell receptor beta chains from one specimen sequenced in a study of blood T cell repertoires in COVID-19. The table came from immunoSEQ multiplex PCR; TCRdb's copy has only in-frame clones and leaves some out. The sample consists of about 210,000 clones, around three quarters of them appearing once. Material for sequencing was peripheral blood. These receptors came from a woman in her 70s with acute or convalescent COVID-19.

This clone was observed once. V is TRBV4-2 and J is TRBJ2-7, with 12 bases lining up with TRBD2. J gave up 10 bases and V 1 base, and 14 bases lay outside the gene matches. Germline V gene lookup returns CDR1 LGHNA and CDR2 YNFKEQ. This CDR3 contains 17 residues. The DNA of the CDR3 is TGTGCCAGCAGCCAAGTCGAAGCTAGCGGGGGGGGACCCCCCCAGTACTTC. Its translation is CASSQVEASGGGPPQYF.

The chain joins TRBV24-1 to TRBJ2-5; D is unresolved. Germline values: CDR1 KGHDR, CDR2 SFDVKD. This CDR3 is built from 15 residues. V lost 3 bases and J 9 bases, leaving 19 bases between the germline ends. The CDR3 bases are TGTGCCACCAGTGATCCTGTTGTGGCCAATGAGGCCCAGTACTTC. It translates to CATSDPVVANEAQYF.

The V and J genes are TRBV5-4 and TRBJ1-2; 11 nucleotides line up with TRBD1. Per the germline V gene, CDR1 is SGHNT and CDR2 is YYREEE (reference sequence). With V trimmed by 1 base and J by 8 bases, 10 bases remained unmatched. The CDR3 extends over 16 amino acids. CDR3 nucleotides: TGTGCCAGCAGCTTGCCACTAGGACAGGGGGCGAGAGGCTACACCTTC. Its protein is CASSLPLGQGARGYTF.

This clone was detected only once. The rearrangement uses TRBV5-6 and TRBJ1-6; D is unresolved. Trimming stripped 0 bases from V and 6 bases from J, with 13 bases between. Germline V lookup: CDR1 SGHDT, CDR2 YYEEEE. The CDR3 has 16 amino acids. CDR3 coding DNA: TGTGCCAGCAGCTTGGAGAGAACGCGAGGTAATTCACCCCTCCACTTT. It yields the protein CASSLERTRGNSPLHF.

The table lists this clone with a few counts. The chain is built from TRBV5-6 and TRBJ2-7; TRBD1 might be the D (5 bases). The CDR3 is 15 amino acids. Trimming cost V 3 bases and J 3 bases, with 16 bases left between them. Per germline, CDR1 SGHDT and CDR2 YYEEEE. The CDR3 DNA reads TGTGCCAGCAGCTCAGATAGGACGCAGGGCTACGAGCAGTACTTC. The encoded protein is CASSSDRTQGYEQYF.

The V call is TRBV3-1 (or the pseudogene TRBV3-2), the J call TRBJ2-7; D possibly corresponds to TRBD2 (6 bases). The V gene's germline CDR1 is LGHDT and CDR2 YNNKEL (reference sequence). CDR3 length: 11 residues. V lost 5 bases, J lost 9 bases, and 11 bases lay in between. The chain's CDR3 is CASSSTRGQYF. The CDR3 nucleotides read TGTGCCAGCAGCTCCACGCGGGGGCAGTACTTC.

In its sample, this clone was seen a few times. CDR3 region: CAGNRRREKLFF. The CDR3 nucleotides read TGTGCCGGCAACAGGAGACGTGAAAAACTGTTTTTT. The chain carries TRBV2 and TRBJ1-4; TRBD1 is a possible D gene (5 bases). The CDR3 totals 12 residues. V lost 11 bases and J 7 bases, leaving 14 bases between the germline ends. Germline V gene data show CDR1 as SNHLY and CDR2 as FYNNEI.

This chain connects TRBV30 to TRBJ1-6; D is undetermined. Germline V lookup: CDR1 GTSNPN, CDR2 SVGIG (reference sequence). Deletions cut 0 bases from V and 9 bases from J, with 9 bases between. The CDR3 runs to 13 residues. In DNA, the CDR3 is TGTGCCTGGAGTGTAGCCAGGCTTTCACCCCTCCACTTT. Encoded protein: CAWSVARLSPLHF.

The J gene is TRBJ2-5, the V gene TRBV6-5; 12 bases line up with TRBD1. V was clipped by 6 bases and J by 4 bases; unmatched bases: 3. CDR1 is MNHEY and CDR2 is SVGAGI in the germline V gene. There are 14 residues in the CDR3. DNA for the CDR3: TGTGCCAGCAGCCGGGACAGGGGGCGAGAGACCCAGTACTTC. The encoded protein is CASSRDRGRETQYF.

This clone showed up just once. The chain recombines TRBV18 with TRBJ2-7; no clear D gene. Germline V gene lookup returns CDR1 KGHSH and CDR2 LQKENI. The CDR3 has 13 amino acids. V was pared by 4 bases and J by 0 bases, with 7 bases between. The CDR3 sequence: CASSLESSYEQYF. The CDR3 nucleotides are TGTGCCAGCTCACTGGAGAGCTCCTACGAGCAGTACTTC.

V gene TRBV7-8 combines with J gene TRBJ2-7; 8 positions match TRBD2. Trimming at V came to 5 bases and at J to 1 base, leaving 7 bases not matched to a gene. Per germline, CDR1 SGHVS and CDR2 FQNEAQ. The CDR3 has 15 amino acids. CDR3 region: CASSQVGGESYEQYF. DNA of the CDR3: TGTGCCAGCAGCCAAGTCGGGGGGGAATCCTACGAGCAGTACTTC.

The chain is built from TRBV3-1 (or the pseudogene TRBV3-2) and TRBJ2-5; 7 bases line up with TRBD2. Germline trimming cut 4 bases from V and 5 bases from J; bases unmatched to any gene: 13. Per the germline V gene, CDR1 is LGHDT and CDR2 is YNNKEL (reference sequence). The CDR3 sequence is 16 residues long. The CDR3 reads CASSPGGRGKSETQYF. CDR3 bases: TGTGCCAGCAGCCCTGGTGGGCGGGGGAAGTCGGAGACCCAGTACTTC.

The chain uses TRBV27 and TRBJ1-6; unclear D gene. The CDR3 has 14 residues. Trimming cost V 7 bases and J 0 bases, with 7 bases left between them. CDR1 is MNHEY, CDR2 SMNVEV, per germline (reference sequence). The CDR3: CASTPSSYNSPLHF. DNA for the CDR3: TGTGCCAGCACCCCGAGCTCCTATAATTCACCCCTCCACTTT.

The gene calls are TRBV24-1 and TRBJ2-2, with D maybe TRBD2 (6 bases). The V gene lost 0 bases and the J gene lost 5 bases, with 6 bases spanning the gap. There are 14 residues in the CDR3. From germline, CDR1 is KGHDR and CDR2 SFDVKD. DNA of the CDR3: TGTGCCACCAGTGATTTGGGGGGGACCGGGGAGCTGTTTTTT. It codes for CATSDLGGTGELFF.

This clone was seen more than once but under ten times. The V gene is TRBV29-1, the J gene TRBJ1-2; no definite D call. Germline V gene data show CDR1 as SQVTM and CDR2 as ANQGSEA. V lost 3 bases to trimming and J lost 4 bases, with 15 bases between them. The CDR3 covers 14 residues. This chain's CDR3 is CSVEGRDTFYGYTF. CDR3 DNA sequence: TGCAGCGTTGAGGGCCGGGATACATTCTATGGCTACACCTTC.

The chain joins TRBV12-3 or TRBV12-4 to TRBJ2-4; D uncertain. The CDR3 length is 11 residues. V shed 5 bases and J shed 4 bases, with 3 bases lying between them. The CDR3 sequence: CASSQKNIQYF. The CDR3 nucleotides are TGTGCCAGCAGTCAAAAAAACATTCAGTACTTC.

This clone was seen just once. The chain combines TRBV29-1 with TRBJ1-1, with D possibly matching TRBD1 (5 bases). This CDR3 has 12 amino acids. The V gene's germline CDR1 is SQVTM and CDR2 ANQGSEA. The CDR3 DNA reads TGCACCGGCCGGGGGTCGAACACTGAAGCTTTCTTT. Its translation: CTGRGSNTEAFF.

The rearrangement links TRBV7-9 to TRBJ2-7; 7 bases are shared with TRBD1. The V segment lost 0 bases and the J segment 1 base; nucleotides outside the gene matches: 12. Per germline, CDR1 SEHNR and CDR2 FQNEAQ (reference sequence). The CDR3 extends over 18 amino acids. The chain's CDR3 is CASSLASTGTAPSYEQYF. CDR3 coding DNA: TGTGCCAGCAGCTTAGCCTCAACCGGGACAGCCCCTTCCTACGAGCAGTACTTC. Based on the CDR3 plus reference TRBV7-9 and TRBJ2-7, the full variable domain is DTGVSQNPRHKITKRGQNVTFRCDPISEHNRLYWYRQTLGQGPEFLTYFQNEAQLEKSRLLSDRFSAERPKGSFSTLEIQRTEQGDSAMYLCASSLASTGTAPSYEQYFGPGTRLTVT.

V is TRBV19 and J is TRBJ2-2; 9 nucleotides align to TRBD2. The CDR3 is 16 amino acids. The junction had 12 bases not matched to a gene; V was cut back by 7 bases and J by 6 bases. Germline CDR1 and CDR2: LNHDA and SQIVND (reference sequence). The CDR3 spells CASTPAVAGAPGELFF. DNA of the CDR3: TGTGCCAGTACCCCAGCTGTAGCGGGGGCTCCCGGGGAGCTGTTTTTT.

CDR3 loop: CASSLGLAGPAYEQYF. The CDR3 DNA is TGCGCCAGCAGCTTGGGGCTAGCGGGACCCGCCTACGAGCAGTACTTC. The chain is built from TRBV5-1 and TRBJ2-7; 9 bases are a match to TRBD2. V trimming: 0 bases; J trimming: 2 bases; junction bases outside the gene matches: 6. The CDR3 is 16 residues long. Germline lookup yields CDR1 SGHRS and CDR2 YFSETQ.

This sequence joins TRBV2 and TRBJ1-5, with TRBD1 matching over 9 bases. This CDR3 region has 15 residues. From germline, CDR1 is SNHLY and CDR2 FYNNEI. Trimming cost V 6 bases and J 6 bases; bases outside gene matches: 9. The chain's CDR3 is CASRGEQGAGQPQHF. In nucleotides, the CDR3 is TGTGCCAGCAGAGGCGAACAGGGGGCAGGTCAGCCCCAGCATTTT.

The chain joins TRBV11-2 to TRBJ2-1; D is unclear. V lost 6 bases to trimming and J lost 8 bases, with 8 bases between them. The CDR3 contains 11 residues. Germline CDR1 SGHAT, CDR2 FQNNGV. CDR3 residues: CASSSFDEQFF. Written as DNA, the CDR3 is TGTGCCAGCAGTTCCTTCGATGAGCAGTTCTTC.

The chain has TRBV15 and TRBJ1-4; 8 nucleotides line up with TRBD1. Trimming at V came to 3 bases and at J to 5 bases, leaving 2 bases not matched to a gene. CDR3 size: 14 residues. The germline V gene has CDR1 LNHNV and CDR2 YYDKDF (reference sequence). In DNA, the CDR3 is TGTGCCACCAGCAGGGACAGGGCGAATGAAAAACTGTTTTTT. This encodes CATSRDRANEKLFF.

The V call is TRBV7-8, the J call TRBJ2-3; 11 bases map to TRBD2. CDR1 is SGHVS and CDR2 is FQNEAQ in the germline V gene. Trimming took 5 bases from V and 6 from J; bases not matched to a gene: 4. CDR3 length equals 14 residues. In nucleotides, the CDR3 is TGTGCCAGCAGCGATAGCGGGGGGGCGGATACGCAGTATTTT. It is translated as CASSDSGGADTQYF.

This chain links TRBV11-2 with TRBJ1-2; TRBD1 agrees at 7 bases. The CDR3 has 15 amino acids. CDR1 and CDR2 (germline): SGHAT, FQNNGV. Germline trimming cut 2 bases from V and 3 bases from J; bases unmatched to any gene: 6. The CDR3 reads CASSLYGTEYYGYTF. In nucleotides, the CDR3 is TGTGCCAGCAGCTTATATGGGACAGAATACTATGGCTACACCTTC.

This chain links TRBV3-1 (or the pseudogene TRBV3-2) with TRBJ1-2; D may be TRBD1 (6 bases). This CDR3 contains 13 residues. Trimming removed 5 bases at V and 4 bases at J, with 11 bases between. CDR1 LGHDT and CDR2 YNNKEL come from the germline V gene (reference sequence). The CDR3 nucleotides read TGTGCCAGCAGCTCCGACAGGACCTATGGCTACACCTTC. This gives the protein CASSSDRTYGYTF.

The rearrangement joins TRBV6-2 or TRBV6-3 to TRBJ2-5; D not certain. The CDR3 is 15 residues long. Germline V gene data show CDR1 as MNHEY and CDR2 as SVGEGT. Between the trimmed V and J ends, which lost 2 bases and 2 bases, there was a span of 12 bases. For the CDR3, the DNA is TGTGCCAGCAGTTACGACGATAGGAGACAAGAGACCCAGTACTTC. Translation gives CASSYDDRRQETQYF.

The genes are TRBV4-2 and TRBJ2-7, with D possibly TRBD1 on 6 matching bases. The CDR3 runs to 14 residues. CDR1 LGHNA and CDR2 YNFKEQ come from the germline V gene. Trimming shortened V by 1 base and J by 4 bases, and 11 bases separated the two germline ends. As DNA, the CDR3 is TGTGCCAGCAGCCAAGGAAGGGGGTCTTACGAGCAGTACTTC. Encoded protein: CASSQGRGSYEQYF.